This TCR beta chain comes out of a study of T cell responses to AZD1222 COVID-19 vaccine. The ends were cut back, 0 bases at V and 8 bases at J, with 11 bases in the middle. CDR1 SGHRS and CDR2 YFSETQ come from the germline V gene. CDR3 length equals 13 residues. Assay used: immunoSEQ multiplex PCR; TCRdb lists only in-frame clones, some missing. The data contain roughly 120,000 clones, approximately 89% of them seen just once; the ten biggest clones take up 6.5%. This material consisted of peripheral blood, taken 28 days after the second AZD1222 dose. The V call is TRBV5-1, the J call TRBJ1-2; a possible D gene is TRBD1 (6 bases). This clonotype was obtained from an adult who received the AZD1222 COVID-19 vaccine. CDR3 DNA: TGCGCCAGCAGCTTGGACGGGGGCTCGGGCTACACCTTC. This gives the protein CASSLDGGSGYTF.